Shown below are 26 T cell receptor beta chains from a single sample sequenced in a study of cytomegalovirus exposure and HLA in healthy donors. The primer mix had 60 Vbeta and 13 Jbeta primers. Some clones are missing from TCRdb's copy, which holds only in-frame ones; the method was immunoSEQ multiplex PCR. The repertoire holds 150,000 to 200,000 clones, approximately 67% seen once, with roughly 2.9% in the top ten. The specimen sequenced was PBMCs. The source is a man aged 35 to 55 in good health and CMV-seronegative.

The V call is TRBV10-3, the J call TRBJ2-2; D unresolved. CDR3 length: 16 residues. Germline loops: CDR1 ENHRY, CDR2 SYGVKD. Trimming stripped 3 bases from V and 2 bases from J, with 13 bases between. The CDR3 sequence: CAISDPRKLNTGELFF. The DNA for the CDR3 is TGTGCCATCAGTGACCCTAGAAAGTTAAACACCGGGGAGCTGTTTTTT.

This chain uses TRBV7-2 with TRBJ1-5, with TRBD1 as a possible D gene (5 bases). From germline, CDR1 is SGHTA and CDR2 FQGNSA. Trimming took off 5 bases at V and 7 bases at J, with 15 bases between the two ends. The CDR3 spans 14 residues. The CDR3 region has the DNA TGTGCCAGCAGCACCAAGTCGGGGGAACAGCCCCAGCATTTT. This codes for CASSTKSGEQPQHF.

In this sample, this clone turned up a few times. The V gene is TRBV9, the J gene TRBJ2-3, with D unresolved. V shed 1 base and J shed 4 bases, with 16 bases lying between them. Germline V lookup: CDR1 SGDLS, CDR2 YYNGEE. The CDR3 runs 16 residues. In DNA, the CDR3 is TGTGCCAGCAGCGTAAATGGCAATGAGGTGTCAGATACGCAGTATTTT. Its translation is CASSVNGNEVSDTQYF.

This rearrangement joins TRBV9 to TRBJ1-1; 9 nucleotides match TRBD1. The CDR3 spans 15 residues. Per germline, CDR1 SGDLS and CDR2 YYNGEE. Unmatched junction bases numbered 8, after V lost 3 bases and J lost 5 bases. The CDR3 DNA is TGTGCCAGCAGCGAGACAGGGGGGGCAAGGACTGAAGCTTTCTTT. It translates to CASSETGGARTEAFF.

A note on this clone: Compared with germline, one end of the junction differs, possibly owing to a read error. This chain joins TRBV4-3 and TRBJ2-1, with a tentative D call TRBD2 (5 bases). The CDR3 is made up of 18 amino acids. Germline CDR1 LGHNA, CDR2 YSLEER. The CDR3 bases are TGCGCCAGCAGCCAAGATTACCTCGTGAGCGGAGCTTACAATGAGCAGCTCTTC. It encodes CASSQDYLVSGAYNEQLF.

Comments on this clone: Germline is not matched at one junction end, which may reflect a read error. The CDR3 is CSSSSEQGRAYEQYF. The CDR3 nucleotides are TGTTCCAGCAGCTCCGAACAGGGCAGGGCTTACGAGCAGTACTTC. The chain uses TRBV7-9 and TRBJ2-7; tentative D call: TRBD1 (6 bases). The CDR3 consists of 15 residues. Germline loops: CDR1 SEHNR, CDR2 FQNEAQ (reference sequence).

This chain connects TRBV14 to TRBJ2-3; D perhaps matches TRBD1 (6 bases). Germline V CDR1 and CDR2: SGHDN, FVKESK. CDR3 size: 15 residues. V lost 0 bases, J lost 4 bases, and 11 bases lay in between. The CDR3: CASSQDPEGADTQYF. CDR3 sequence (DNA): TGTGCCAGCAGCCAAGACCCCGAGGGGGCAGATACGCAGTATTTT. Complete variable domain (other parts from reference TRBV14 and TRBJ2-3): EAGVTQFPSHSVIEKGQTVTLRCDPISGHDNLYWYRRVMGKEIKFLLHFVKESKQDESGMPNNRFLAERTGGTYSTLKVQPAELEDSGVYFCASSQDPEGADTQYFGPGTRLTVL.

The sample holds one count of this clone. The chain combines TRBV11-3 with TRBJ2-3, with D uncertain. CDR3 length: 14 amino acids. V was shortened by 0 bases and J by 4 bases, with 8 bases between the two germline ends. Germline CDR1 reads SGHNT; CDR2 reads YENEEA. The CDR3, as DNA: TGTGCCAGCAGCTTAGATTCCCAGGCAGATACGCAGTATTTT. Its translation is CASSLDSQADTQYF.

This chain uses TRBV7-2 with TRBJ2-1; 10 positions match TRBD2. The junction had 11 bases not matched to a gene; V was cut back by 8 bases and J by 7 bases. This CDR3 has 15 amino acids. Germline loops: CDR1 SGHTA, CDR2 FQGNSA. The CDR3, as DNA: TGTGCCAGCCGCCCCTCACTAGCGGGGCCGAATGAGCAGTTCTTC. Its protein is CASRPSLAGPNEQFF. The whole variable domain, filled in from reference TRBV7-2 and TRBJ2-1, reads GAGVSQSPSNKVTEKGKDVELRCDPISGHTALYWYRQSLGQGLEFLIYFQGNSAPDKSGLPSDRFSAERTGGSVSTLTIQRTQQEDSAVYLCASRPSLAGPNEQFFGPGTRLTVL.

J is TRBJ1-4 and V is TRBV29-1; D is unresolved. Trimming took off 1 base at V and 4 bases at J, with 10 bases between the two ends. Per the germline V gene, CDR1 is SQVTM and CDR2 is ANQGSEA. The CDR3 is made up of 14 amino acids. The CDR3 sequence is CSVEVAGYNEKLFF. The CDR3 nucleotides read TGCAGCGTTGAAGTAGCGGGTTATAATGAAAAACTGTTTTTT.

The rearrangement uses TRBV27 and TRBJ2-7; 8 nucleotides match TRBD1. After removal of 4 bases from V and 1 base from J, the junction contained 3 bases not matched to a gene. Germline-derived CDR1 and CDR2 are MNHEY and SMNVEV (reference sequence). The CDR3 totals 14 residues. As DNA, the CDR3 is TGTGCCAGCAGTTACAGGGGGAGTTCCTACGAGCAGTACTTC. This encodes CASSYRGSSYEQYF.

The chain has TRBV6-1 and TRBJ1-1; D is perhaps TRBD1 (5 bases). This CDR3 has 15 amino acids. Germline CDR1 is MNHNS and CDR2 is SASEGT. Trimming removed 5 bases at V and 1 base at J, with 14 bases between. DNA of the CDR3: TGTGCCAGCAGTCGAAGACGGGGGGAGAACACTGAAGCTTTCTTT. Protein sequence: CASSRRRGENTEAFF.

This sequence joins TRBV5-1 and TRBJ2-7; D not certain. Germline CDR1 and CDR2: SGHRS and YFSETQ. V was cut by 4 bases and J by 1 base, with 6 bases left in between. This CDR3 contains 12 residues. CDR3 protein: CASSLESYEQYF. Here the CDR3 DNA reads TGCGCCAGCAGCCTAGAATCCTACGAGCAGTACTTC.

This clone was counted many times. The CDR3 DNA reads as TGTGCCAGCATCCAAGATAAGGGGTATGGCTACACCTTC. It specifies CASIQDKGYGYTF. The chain joins TRBV6-6 to TRBJ1-2, with D perhaps TRBD1 (5 bases). This CDR3 is built from 13 residues. The V and J ends lost 7 bases and 5 bases respectively, with 14 bases between them. From germline, CDR1 is MNHNY and CDR2 SVGAGI (reference sequence).

This chain joins TRBV7-2 and TRBJ2-1; weak D call: TRBD2 (5 bases). CDR1 is SGHTA, CDR2 FQGNSA, per germline. Trimming cost V 1 base and J 5 bases, with 12 bases left between them. The CDR3 loop spans 15 amino acids. CDR3 in DNA: TGTGCCAGCAGCTTAGATCCTAGCCGGAACAATGAGCAGTTCTTC. This sequence encodes CASSLDPSRNNEQFF.

The chain carries TRBV6-6 and TRBJ1-5; TRBD1 matches at 7 bases. Germline CDR1 MNHNY, CDR2 SVGAGI (reference sequence). There are 13 residues in the CDR3. V was clipped by 8 bases and J by 7 bases; unmatched bases: 8. The CDR3 sequence: CASGDQGGQPQHF. DNA for the CDR3: TGTGCCAGCGGCGATCAGGGGGGCCAGCCCCAGCATTTT.

This clone was counted between two and nine times. J is TRBJ1-4 and V is TRBV25-1; TRBD1 might be the D (6 bases). There are 13 residues in the CDR3. Between the trimmed V and J ends, which lost 6 bases and 7 bases, there was a span of 12 bases. In germline, CDR1 is MGHDK, CDR2 SYGVNS. CDR3 in amino acids: CASRGQMTEKLFF. The CDR3 nucleotides read TGTGCCAGCAGAGGACAGATGACTGAAAAACTGTTTTTT.

This clone came up once. This chain links TRBV12-5 with TRBJ2-6, with TRBD1 identical over 7 bases. CDR1 LGHNT and CDR2 FRNRAP come from the germline V gene. With 0 bases clipped from V and 2 bases from J, the junction kept 7 bases outside the gene matches. The CDR3 runs to 18 residues. The CDR3 region has the DNA TGTGCTAGTGGTTTGGTACTGACGAGGGGGCCTGGGGCCAACGTCCTGACTTTC. Protein: CASGLVLTRGPGANVLTF.

The chain combines TRBV7-9 with TRBJ2-7, with 12 bases aligning to TRBD2. From germline, CDR1 is SEHNR and CDR2 FQNEAQ (reference sequence). The CDR3 runs to 15 residues. V lost 5 bases, J lost 3 bases, and 5 bases stayed unmatched. In DNA, the CDR3 is TGTGCCAGCAGCAGCCAGACTAGCGGGAGCTACGAGCAGTACTTC. Its translation: CASSSQTSGSYEQYF.

The chain recombines TRBV19 with TRBJ2-6; tentative D call: TRBD1 (6 bases). This CDR3 contains 19 residues. Trimming took off 3 bases at V and 0 bases at J, with 18 bases between the two ends. Germline V gene data show CDR1 as LNHDA and CDR2 as SQIVND (reference sequence). CDR3 nucleotide sequence: TGTGCCAGTAGTATGGGCCGGGGCCAGGGGCACTCTGGGGCCAACGTCCTGACTTTC. Translation gives CASSMGRGQGHSGANVLTF.

This clone came up once. V gene TRBV5-1 combines with J gene TRBJ2-3, with 7 bases fitting TRBD1. V shed 3 bases, J shed 0 bases, and the junction held 4 bases outside the gene matches. Germline V gene sequence: CDR1 SGHRS, CDR2 YFSETQ. This CDR3 comprises 15 residues. The CDR3 sequence is CASSSTGVSTDTQYF. CDR3 nucleotide sequence: TGCGCCAGCAGCTCCACAGGGGTGAGCACAGATACGCAGTATTTT.

This clone was recorded only once. The chain carries TRBV5-4 and TRBJ1-1; D is perhaps TRBD1 (6 bases). Germline CDR1 is SGHNT and CDR2 is YYREEE (reference sequence). The CDR3 loop spans 14 amino acids. The V gene lost 0 bases and the J gene lost 5 bases, with 11 bases spanning the gap. The CDR3 spells CASSLGQAPTEAFF. The CDR3 DNA reads TGTGCCAGCAGCTTGGGACAGGCTCCGACTGAAGCTTTCTTT.

The chain couples TRBV11-1 to TRBJ1-1; 8 nucleotides line up with TRBD1. V trimming: 5 bases; J trimming: 2 bases; junction bases outside the gene matches: 7. The length of the CDR3 is 15 residues. CDR1 is SGHAT, CDR2 FQDESV, per germline (reference sequence). For the CDR3, the DNA is TGTGCCAGCAGCAAACGGACAGGGTTAAACACTGAAGCTTTCTTT. It translates to CASSKRTGLNTEAFF.

The gene calls are TRBV21-1 and TRBJ1-5; the D call of TRBD1 is as the table states it, not checked on the DNA. TRBV21-1 is annotated as a pseudogene. This CDR3 comprises 18 residues. CDR3 residues: CASSKGNRGIRAGQPQHF. The CDR3 region has the DNA TGTGCCAGCAGCAAAGGCAACAGGGGGATTAGGGCAGGGCAGCCCCAGCATTTT.

In this sample, this clone turned up a few times. This chain links TRBV11-2 with TRBJ2-5, with unresolved D. The CDR3 is 13 amino acids. Trimming removed 0 bases from V and 5 bases from J, with 7 bases in between. Looked up from germline, CDR1 is SGHAT and CDR2 is FQNNGV. The DNA for the CDR3 is TGTGCCAGCAGCTTAGAGGCCGGGGAGACCCAGTACTTC. This translates into CASSLEAGETQYF.

This clone appeared a few times. This chain connects TRBV2 to TRBJ1-3; 7 nucleotides match TRBD1. The length of the CDR3 is 14 residues. Germline lookup yields CDR1 SNHLY and CDR2 FYNNEI. Trimming at V came to 8 bases and at J to 3 bases, leaving 7 bases not matched to a gene. This CDR3 is CASGKDRIGNTIYF. As DNA, the CDR3 is TGTGCCAGCGGGAAGGACAGGATTGGAAACACCATATATTTT.